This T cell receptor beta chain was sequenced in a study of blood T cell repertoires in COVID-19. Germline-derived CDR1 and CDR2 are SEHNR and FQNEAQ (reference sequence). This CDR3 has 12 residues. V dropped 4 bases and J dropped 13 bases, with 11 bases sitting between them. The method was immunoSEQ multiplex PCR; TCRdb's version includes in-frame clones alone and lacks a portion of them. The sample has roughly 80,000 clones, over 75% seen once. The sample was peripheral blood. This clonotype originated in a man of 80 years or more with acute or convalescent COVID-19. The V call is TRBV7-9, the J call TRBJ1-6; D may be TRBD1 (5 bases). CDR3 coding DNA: TGTGCCAGCAGCTCGGGTCCAGGGCCCCTCCACTTT. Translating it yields CASSSGPGPLHF.